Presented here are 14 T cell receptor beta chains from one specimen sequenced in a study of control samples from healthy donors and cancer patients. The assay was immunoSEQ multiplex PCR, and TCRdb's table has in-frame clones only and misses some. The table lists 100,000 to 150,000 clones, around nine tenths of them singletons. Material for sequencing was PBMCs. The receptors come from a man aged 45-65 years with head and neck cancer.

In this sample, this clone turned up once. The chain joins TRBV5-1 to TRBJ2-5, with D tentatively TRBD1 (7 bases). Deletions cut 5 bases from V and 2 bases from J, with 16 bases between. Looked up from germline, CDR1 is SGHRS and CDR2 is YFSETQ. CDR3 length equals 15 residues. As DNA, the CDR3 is TGCGCCAGCAGAGAGTCAGGGGGGCGGCAAGAGACCCAGTACTTC. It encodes CASRESGGRQETQYF.

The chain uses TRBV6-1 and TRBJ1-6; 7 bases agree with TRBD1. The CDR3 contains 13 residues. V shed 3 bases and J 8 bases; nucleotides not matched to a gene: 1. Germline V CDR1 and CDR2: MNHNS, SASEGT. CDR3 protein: CASSDDRDSPLHF. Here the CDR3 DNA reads TGTGCCAGCAGTGACGACAGGGATTCACCCCTCCACTTT.

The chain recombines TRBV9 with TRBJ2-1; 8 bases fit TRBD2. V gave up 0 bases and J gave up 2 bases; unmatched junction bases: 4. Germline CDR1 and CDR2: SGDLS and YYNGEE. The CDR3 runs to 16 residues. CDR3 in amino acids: CASSVGGGPPYNEQFF. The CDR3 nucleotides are TGTGCCAGCAGCGTAGGCGGGGGGCCCCCCTACAATGAGCAGTTCTTC.

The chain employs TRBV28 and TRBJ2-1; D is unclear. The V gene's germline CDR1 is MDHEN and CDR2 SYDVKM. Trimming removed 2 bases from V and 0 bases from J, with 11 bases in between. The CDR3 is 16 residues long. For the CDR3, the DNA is TGTGCCAGCAGTTTAGCCCAGATAGGCTCCTACAATGAGCAGTTCTTC. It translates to CASSLAQIGSYNEQFF.

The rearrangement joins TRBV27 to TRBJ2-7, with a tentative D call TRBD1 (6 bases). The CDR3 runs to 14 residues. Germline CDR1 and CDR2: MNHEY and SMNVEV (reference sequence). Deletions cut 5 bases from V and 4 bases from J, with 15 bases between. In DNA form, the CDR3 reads TGTGCCAGCAGTGTAGCCCCCAGGGGATACGAGCAGTACTTC. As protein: CASSVAPRGYEQYF.

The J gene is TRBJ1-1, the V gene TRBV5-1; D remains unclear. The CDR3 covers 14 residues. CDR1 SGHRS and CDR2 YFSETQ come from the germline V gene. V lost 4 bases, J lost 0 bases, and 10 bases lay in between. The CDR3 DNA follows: TGCGCCAGCAGCCTATCGTCCGTGAACACTGAAGCTTTCTTT. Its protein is CASSLSSVNTEAFF. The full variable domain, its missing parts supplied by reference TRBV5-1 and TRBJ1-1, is KAGVTQTPRYLIKTRGQQVTLSCSPISGHRSVSWYQQTPGQGLQFLFEYFSETQRNKGNFPGRFSGRQFSNSRSEMNVSTLELGDSALYLCASSLSSVNTEAFFGQGTRLTVV.

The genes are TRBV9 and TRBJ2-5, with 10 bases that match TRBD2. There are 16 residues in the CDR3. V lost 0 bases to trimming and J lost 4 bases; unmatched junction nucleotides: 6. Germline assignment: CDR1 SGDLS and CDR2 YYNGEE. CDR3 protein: CASSVGSGGESETQYF. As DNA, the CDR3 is TGTGCCAGCAGCGTAGGGAGCGGGGGGGAGTCAGAGACCCAGTACTTC.

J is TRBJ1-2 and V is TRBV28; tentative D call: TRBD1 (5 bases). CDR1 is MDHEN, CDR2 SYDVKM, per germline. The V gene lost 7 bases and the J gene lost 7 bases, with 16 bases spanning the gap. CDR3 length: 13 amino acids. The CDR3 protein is CASNGAGLGGYTF. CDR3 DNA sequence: TGTGCCAGCAACGGGGCAGGGCTTGGTGGCTACACCTTC.

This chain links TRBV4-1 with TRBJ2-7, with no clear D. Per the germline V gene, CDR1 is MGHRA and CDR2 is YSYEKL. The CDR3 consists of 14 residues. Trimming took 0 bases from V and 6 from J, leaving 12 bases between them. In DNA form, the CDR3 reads TGCGCCAGCAGCCAAGAAGCCCGGACGGGCGAGCAGTACTTC. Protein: CASSQEARTGEQYF.

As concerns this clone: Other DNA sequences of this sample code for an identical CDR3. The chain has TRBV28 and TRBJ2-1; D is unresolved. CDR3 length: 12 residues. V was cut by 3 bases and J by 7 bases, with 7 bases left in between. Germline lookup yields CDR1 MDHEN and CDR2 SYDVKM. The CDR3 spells CASSLAYNEQFF. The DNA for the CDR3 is TGTGCCAGCAGTTTGGCGTATAATGAGCAGTTCTTC.

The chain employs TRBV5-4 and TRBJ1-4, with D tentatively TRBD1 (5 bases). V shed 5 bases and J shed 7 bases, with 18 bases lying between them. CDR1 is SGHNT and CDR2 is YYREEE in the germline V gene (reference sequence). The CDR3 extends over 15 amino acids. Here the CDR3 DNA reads TGTGCCAGCAGGGAGGGACCTGGGGGATTTGAAAAACTGTTTTTT. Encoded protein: CASREGPGGFEKLFF.

As DNA, the CDR3 is TGTGCCAGCAGGATACAGGGAGGGGAAGCCAAAAACATTCAGTACTTC. Its protein is CASRIQGGEAKNIQYF. J is TRBJ2-4 and V is TRBV5-6; D is perhaps TRBD2 (7 bases). Between the trimmed V and J ends, which lost 5 bases and 0 bases, there was a span of 15 bases. Germline V gene data show CDR1 as SGHDT and CDR2 as YYEEEE. This CDR3 is 16 amino acids long.

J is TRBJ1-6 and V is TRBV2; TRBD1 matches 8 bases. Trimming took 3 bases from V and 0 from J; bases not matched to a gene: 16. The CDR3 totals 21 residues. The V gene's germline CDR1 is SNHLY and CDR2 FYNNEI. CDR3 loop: CASSEGWTGRFLSSYNSPLHF. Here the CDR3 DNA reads TGTGCCAGCAGTGAGGGGTGGACAGGGCGATTTCTAAGCTCCTATAATTCACCCCTCCACTTT.

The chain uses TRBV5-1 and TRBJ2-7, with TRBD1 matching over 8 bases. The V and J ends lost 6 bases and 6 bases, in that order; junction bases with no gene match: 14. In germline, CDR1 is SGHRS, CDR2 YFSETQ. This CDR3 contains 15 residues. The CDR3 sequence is CASTPMQGAPGEQYF. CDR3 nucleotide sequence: TGCGCCAGCACACCCATGCAGGGGGCCCCGGGCGAGCAGTACTTC.